The TCR beta chain under discussion was sequenced for a study of T-cell memory formation after mild COVID-19 (dated by TCRdb to about 2021). Context from the whole study: Most TCR sequence clusters were specific to one of the two donors. Two young, previously healthy adult volunteers made up the cohort, one male and one female. Longitudinal TCRalpha and TCRbeta repertoire sequencing tracked T-cell clones expanding and contracting after mild COVID-19 in a couple of donors.

PBMCs were isolated by Ficoll-Paque density gradient centrifugation. Study-level results and caveats: The study covered only a couple of mild cases, and larger cohorts including severe cases with pre-infection samples were considered necessary. Clones contracting from day 15 to 85 had balanced CD4/CD8 phenotypes, while a second wave expanding from day 15 to 37 was biased towards CD4+. SARS-CoV-2 specificity was not confirmed for the second-wave clones peaking on day 37. Some responding clones were detected in pre-infection memory, suggesting pre-existing cross-reactive memory T cells joined the SARS-CoV-2 response. Contracting CD4+ clones were located mainly in the CM and EM memory subsets, whereas CD8+ clones were found to be enriched in EMRA.

This sample was sequenced with an Illumina NovaSeq 6000. TCRalpha and TCRbeta cDNA libraries were built by 5'RACE with constant-segment primers, adding sample barcodes and unique molecular identifiers. RNA was extracted from every sample with Trizol reagent. Library amplification was performed in two PCR steps, and a second sample barcode and Illumina TruSeq adapters were introduced in the second step. The libraries were sequenced on an Illumina NovaSeq using 2 x 150 bp paired-end reads. The authors' pipeline ran thus. Demultiplexing of reads and collapsing into UMI-guided consensus sequences were performed with migec v1.2.7. Using mixcr v2.1.11, UMI consensuses were aligned to TRA and TRB V and J templates and then assembled into clonotypes. Clonotypes were classified as expanded or contracted when called significant by both edgeR and NoisET, with noise models trained on biological replicates. For edgeR calls, the cutoffs were a false discovery rate-adjusted p below 0.01 and a log2 fold-change threshold of 1. As an exploratory analysis of dynamics, PCA with hierarchical clustering was applied to max-normalized trajectories of the 1000 most abundant clonotypes. Separately sequenced CD4+ and CD8+ repertoires were used to assign the CD4 or CD8 phenotype of responding clones. TCRdb applied fastp at Q25 and MiXCR to the public reads, then kept only in-frame beta chains. CDR3 protein duplicates are merged, each entry listing the most common genes and DNA. Here the V and J calls rest on TCRdb's processing, not on the authors' analysis. The sample has more than 200,000 distinct CDR3 sequences on record, over 15% of them singletons. The ten largest clonotypes hold around 3.7% of the sample.

A word on this clonotype: It has no known antigen specificity. No base quality values were provided; no much bigger clone lies one nucleotide off.

The CDR3 runs 15 residues from the cysteine to the phenylalanine. Kept here is only the CDR3 DNA, which spans 45 bases and is read in frame from base 1. Looking up the germline V gene (reference sequence) yields CDR1 SGHNT and CDR2 YYREEE. The V end loses 4 bases and the J end loses 6 bases, and a stretch of 19 bases separates them. The TCR was taken from a man between 18 and 29 years old who had mild COVID-19 (a few samples of this study predate the infection). The sample titles of this study are shuffled in the database, so cell type and time point are left out; the donor was told from shared clones. The V and J segments used are TRBV5-4 and TRBJ1-2, and possibly TRBD1, on 5 matching bases. The sequenced sample consisted of PBMCs or a T cell subset sorted from them (not recorded which). The CDR3 protein is CASSEWPGQGDGYTF. The nucleotide sequence is given as TGTGCCAGCAGCGAGTGGCCAGGGCAAGGCGATGGCTACACCTTC.